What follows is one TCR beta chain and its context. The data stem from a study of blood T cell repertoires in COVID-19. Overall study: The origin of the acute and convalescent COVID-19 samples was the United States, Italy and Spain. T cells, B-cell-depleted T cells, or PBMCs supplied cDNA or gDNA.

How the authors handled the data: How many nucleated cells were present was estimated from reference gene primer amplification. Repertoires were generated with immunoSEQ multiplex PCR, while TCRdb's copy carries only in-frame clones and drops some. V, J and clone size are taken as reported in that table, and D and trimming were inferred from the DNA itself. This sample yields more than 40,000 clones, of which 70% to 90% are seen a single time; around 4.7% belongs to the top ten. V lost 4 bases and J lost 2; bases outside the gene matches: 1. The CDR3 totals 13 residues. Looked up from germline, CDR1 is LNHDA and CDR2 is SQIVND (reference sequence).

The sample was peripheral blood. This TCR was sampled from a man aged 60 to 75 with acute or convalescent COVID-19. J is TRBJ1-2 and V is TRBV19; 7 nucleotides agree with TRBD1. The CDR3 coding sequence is TGTGCCAGTAGTAAGGACAGGAACTATGGCTACACCTTC. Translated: CASSKDRNYGYTF.